These 25 T cell receptor beta chains originate from one sample sequenced in a study of chemoradiotherapy in HPV16-positive cancers. Clones were read by immunoSEQ multiplex PCR, and TCRdb kept only the in-frame ones, dropping some. The sample lists about 16,000 clones; 75% to 80% were seen once. Sample collection was performed from a patient who underwent chemoradiotherapy. The source is a human donor with HPV-associated anogenital cancer.

The V gene is TRBV28, the J gene TRBJ1-4, with D maybe TRBD1 (5 bases). This CDR3 spans 14 amino acids. The ends were cut back, 6 bases at V and 7 bases at J, with 15 bases in the middle. The germline V gene has CDR1 MDHEN and CDR2 SYDVKM. The CDR3, as DNA: TGTGCCAGCAGGAAACCCGAGAGGGGTGAAAAACTGTTTTTT. Translation gives CASRKPERGEKLFF.

The chain links TRBV28 to TRBJ1-2; D not certain. Trimming left V 7 bases short and J 0 bases short, with 12 bases between. The germline gives CDR1 MDHEN, CDR2 SYDVKM. The length of the CDR3 is 14 residues. The CDR3 region has the DNA TGTGCCAGCACTCCGGGCCCCGCTAACTATGGCTACACCTTC. Encoded protein: CASTPGPANYGYTF.

This chain connects TRBV4-2 to TRBJ2-1; no clear D gene. Germline V gene sequence: CDR1 LGHNA, CDR2 YNFKEQ. The CDR3 runs 16 residues. V lost 0 bases and J 3 bases, leaving 12 bases between the germline ends. The CDR3: CASSQDNQAGYNEQFF. In DNA form, the CDR3 reads TGTGCCAGCAGCCAAGATAACCAGGCCGGCTACAATGAGCAGTTCTTC.

The J gene is TRBJ1-1, the V gene TRBV5-1, with a weak D call TRBD1 (5 bases). Trimming shortened V by 0 bases and J by 4 bases, and 7 bases separated the two germline ends. The CDR3 is 13 amino acids. Germline lookup yields CDR1 SGHRS and CDR2 YFSETQ. CDR3 amino acids: CASSLEGATEAFF. The DNA for the CDR3 is TGCGCCAGCAGCTTGGAAGGGGCCACTGAAGCTTTCTTT.

The chain combines TRBV23-1 with TRBJ1-3; the D gene is possibly TRBD1 (6 bases). TRBV23-1 is treated as an ORF (open reading frame) with a function not yet certain. Trimming cost V 5 bases and J 4 bases, with 24 bases left between them. The CDR3 length is 18 residues. CDR3 region: CASSKGLPTGKGGNTIYF. Written as DNA, the CDR3 is TGCGCCAGCAGTAAAGGTCTACCAACAGGGAAGGGAGGAAACACCATATATTTT.

V is TRBV13 and J is TRBJ2-7; no definite D call. Trimming removed 0 bases at V and 4 bases at J, with 10 bases between. The germline V gene has CDR1 PRHDT and CDR2 FYEKMQ (reference sequence). The CDR3 totals 14 residues. The CDR3 here is CASSLGGGLYEQYF. The CDR3 DNA is TGTGCCAGCAGCTTAGGCGGCGGCCTATACGAGCAGTACTTC.

This clone has only a few counts. J is TRBJ1-5 and V is TRBV2; no reliable D call. Germline V lookup: CDR1 SNHLY, CDR2 FYNNEI. The CDR3 runs to 13 residues. The germline V and J ends were trimmed by 5 bases and 5 bases, with 10 bases remaining between them. The DNA of the CDR3 is TGTGCCAGCAGTCGAACCTACTATCAGCCCCAGCATTTT. It specifies CASSRTYYQPQHF.

The chain joins TRBV25-1 to TRBJ1-2; the D gene is possibly TRBD1 (5 bases). Trimming shortened V by 6 bases and J by 7 bases, and 15 bases separated the two germline ends. Germline values: CDR1 MGHDK, CDR2 SYGVNS. The CDR3 contains 13 residues. The chain's CDR3 is CASSPTYGAGYTF. In DNA form, the CDR3 reads TGTGCCAGCAGCCCCACATACGGGGCTGGCTACACCTTC.

The chain uses TRBV5-6 and TRBJ1-1, with D hard to call. This CDR3 has 16 amino acids. V lost 1 base and J 3 bases, leaving 16 bases between the germline ends. CDR1 and CDR2 (germline): SGHDT, YYEEEE. CDR3 protein: CASSLLGEGGYTEAFF. The CDR3 bases are TGTGCCAGCAGCTTGTTGGGTGAGGGAGGGTACACTGAAGCTTTCTTT.

V and J are TRBV28 and TRBJ1-1; 11 positions agree with TRBD1. The CDR3 runs to 13 residues. Germline assignment: CDR1 MDHEN and CDR2 SYDVKM. After removal of 6 bases from V and 7 bases from J, the junction contained 4 bases not matched to a gene. The CDR3 coding sequence is TGTGCCAGCAGACCGGGACAGGGGGATGAAGCTTTCTTT. Protein sequence: CASRPGQGDEAFF.

The J gene is TRBJ2-1, the V gene TRBV9; TRBD2 might be the D (5 bases). CDR3 size: 17 residues. Germline-derived CDR1 and CDR2 are SGDLS and YYNGEE. V was clipped by 4 bases and J by 0 bases, with 17 bases between them. The CDR3 DNA reads as TGTGCCAGCAGCCTCGGGGTGGGGTCTAGCTCCTACAATGAGCAGTTCTTC. Its translation: CASSLGVGSSSYNEQFF.

The chain employs TRBV4-3 and TRBJ2-1, with no clear D. Trimming removed 0 bases from V and 4 bases from J, with 10 bases in between. Looked up from germline, CDR1 is LGHNA and CDR2 is YSLEER. CDR3 length: 15 amino acids. The CDR3 nucleotides are TGCGCCAGCAGCCAAGAGAGGACCCTGTACAATGAGCAGTTCTTC. It specifies CASSQERTLYNEQFF.

This rearrangement joins TRBV7-3 to TRBJ1-1; the D is unclear. Germline V gives CDR1 SGHTA, CDR2 FQGTGA. The CDR3 has 13 residues. V gave up 5 bases and J gave up 3 bases, with 10 bases separating them. The CDR3 loop is CASSRSRDTEAFF. DNA for the CDR3: TGTGCCAGCAGCCGAAGCCGGGACACTGAAGCTTTCTTT.

The chain joins TRBV5-1 to TRBJ2-5; 8 bases fit TRBD1. The CDR3 extends over 15 amino acids. CDR1 and CDR2 (germline): SGHRS, YFSETQ. V lost 0 bases and J lost 4; bases outside the gene matches: 5. The DNA for the CDR3 is TGCGCCAGCAGCTTGGGGACAGGGCAAGGAGAGACCCAGTACTTC. Protein sequence: CASSLGTGQGETQYF.

This chain joins TRBV15 and TRBJ1-1; D ambiguous. The CDR3 covers 13 residues. Trimming cost V 9 bases and J 4 bases, with 15 bases left between them. Per the germline V gene, CDR1 is LNHNV and CDR2 is YYDKDF (reference sequence). This chain's CDR3 is CATYDPSGTEAFF. The CDR3, as DNA: TGTGCCACTTACGACCCCTCAGGCACTGAAGCTTTCTTT.

The chain is built from TRBV5-1 and TRBJ2-5; 12 bases agree with TRBD1. The J segment lost 11 bases and the V segment lost 4 bases, leaving 12 bases of the junction unmatched. The CDR3 is made up of 15 amino acids. Germline V gene data show CDR1 as SGHRS and CDR2 as YFSETQ. CDR3 nucleotides: TGCGCCAGCAGCGATCCGGGACAGGGGGCCCGGGAGCAGTACTTC. Translating it yields CASSDPGQGAREQYF.

This clone was seen a few times. For the CDR3, the DNA is TGCGCCAGCAGGTGGACAGGCTCGGATGGCTACACCTTC. Amino acids: CASRWTGSDGYTF. This rearrangement joins TRBV5-1 to TRBJ1-2; 7 bases map to TRBD1. This CDR3 contains 13 residues. CDR1 and CDR2 (germline): SGHRS, YFSETQ. The ends lost 5 bases at V and 6 bases at J; junction bases unmatched: 7.

The V gene is TRBV1, the J gene TRBJ2-7; TRBD2, the table's D call, lacks a check against the DNA. TRBV1 is a pseudogene locus. The CDR3 contains 15 residues. Written as DNA, the CDR3 is TGCACCAGCAGCCAGTCGGTCAAGAGCCTCTACGAGCAGTACTTC. This codes for CTSSQSVKSLYEQYF.

The chain joins TRBV5-1 to TRBJ2-7; D uncertain. Trimming removed 0 bases at V and 2 bases at J, with 6 bases between. Germline V lookup: CDR1 SGHRS, CDR2 YFSETQ. There are 13 residues in the CDR3. The CDR3: CASSLVGPYEQYF. CDR3 nucleotides: TGCGCCAGCAGCTTGGTAGGGCCCTACGAGCAGTACTTC.

V gene TRBV6-6 combines with J gene TRBJ2-5; TRBD2 might be the D (6 bases). From germline, CDR1 is MNHNY and CDR2 SVGAGI (reference sequence). The germline V and J ends were trimmed by 5 bases and 7 bases, with 11 bases remaining between them. This CDR3 region has 12 residues. CDR3 sequence reads: CASSTLGGTQYF. The CDR3 DNA reads TGTGCCAGCAGTACCCTGGGGGGGACCCAGTACTTC.

This chain connects TRBV19 to TRBJ1-1; D call uncertain. The CDR3 runs 14 residues. V was trimmed by 5 bases and J by 1 base, leaving 11 bases between them. Looked up from germline, CDR1 is LNHDA and CDR2 is SQIVND (reference sequence). The CDR3 nucleotides are TGTGCCAGTAGTGCCGGACTGGGGAACACTGAAGCTTTCTTT. Translation: CASSAGLGNTEAFF.

The chain uses TRBV19 and TRBJ1-5; no firm D call. The CDR3 covers 14 residues. The V and J ends lost 1 base and 4 bases respectively, with 8 bases between them. The germline CDR1 and CDR2 sequences are LNHDA and SQIVND (reference sequence). The CDR3 is CASSIAQWNQPQHF. The DNA for the CDR3 is TGTGCCAGTAGTATAGCACAGTGGAATCAGCCCCAGCATTTT.

The chain carries TRBV10-1 and TRBJ2-1, with a possible D match to TRBD1 (5 bases). CDR1 WNHNN and CDR2 SYGVQD come from the germline V gene (reference sequence). Trimming took 4 bases from V and 6 from J, leaving 19 bases between them. This CDR3 is 16 amino acids long. The CDR3 coding sequence is TGCGCCAGCAGTGTCCCAGGGCCGGACCATGGCAATGAGCAGTTCTTC. Translation: CASSVPGPDHGNEQFF.

The rearrangement links TRBV7-3 to TRBJ2-3, with unresolved D. CDR1 is SGHTA and CDR2 is FQGTGA in the germline V gene. The CDR3 is made up of 13 amino acids. Trimming took 1 base from V and 4 from J, leaving 6 bases between them. The CDR3 coding sequence is TGTGCCAGCAGCTTAATGGTTTCAGATACGCAGTATTTT. It codes for CASSLMVSDTQYF. Full variable domain (outside the CDR3, taken from reference TRBV7-3 and TRBJ2-3): GAGVSQTPSNKVTEKGKYVELRCDPISGHTALYWYRQSLGQGPEFLIYFQGTGAADDSGLPNDRFFAVRPEGSVSTLKIQRTERGDSAVYLCASSLMVSDTQYFGPGTRLTVL.

This clone was observed a handful of times. The chain uses TRBV28 and TRBJ1-6, with D possibly matching TRBD1 (5 bases). The germline V and J ends were trimmed by 4 bases and 5 bases, with 12 bases remaining between them. This CDR3 is built from 15 residues. From germline, CDR1 is MDHEN and CDR2 SYDVKM. DNA of the CDR3: TGTGCCAGCAGTTCCCCCGGGGCTAATAATTCACCCCTCCACTTT. Translation: CASSSPGANNSPLHF.